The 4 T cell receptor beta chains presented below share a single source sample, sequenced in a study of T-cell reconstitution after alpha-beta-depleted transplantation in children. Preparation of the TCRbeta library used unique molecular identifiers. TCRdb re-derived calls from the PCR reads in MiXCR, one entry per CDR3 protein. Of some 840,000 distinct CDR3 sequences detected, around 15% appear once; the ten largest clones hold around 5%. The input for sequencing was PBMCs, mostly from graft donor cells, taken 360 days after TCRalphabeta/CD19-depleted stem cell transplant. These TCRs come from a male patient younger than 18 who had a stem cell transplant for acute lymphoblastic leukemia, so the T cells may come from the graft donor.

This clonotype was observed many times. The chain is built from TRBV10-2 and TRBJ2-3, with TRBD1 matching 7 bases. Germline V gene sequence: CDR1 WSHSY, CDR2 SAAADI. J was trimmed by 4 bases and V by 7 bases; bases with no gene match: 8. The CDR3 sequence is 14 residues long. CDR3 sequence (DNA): TGCGCCAGCACCGGGACAGCGATATCAGATACGCAGTATTTT. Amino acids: CASTGTAISDTQYF.

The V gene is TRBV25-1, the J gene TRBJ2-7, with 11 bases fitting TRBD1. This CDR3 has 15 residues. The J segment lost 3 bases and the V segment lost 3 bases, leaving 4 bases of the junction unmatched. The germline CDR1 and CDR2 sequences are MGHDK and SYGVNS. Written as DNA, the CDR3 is TGTGCCAGCAGTGATTTGGACAGGGGGCACTACGAGCAGTACTTC. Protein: CASSDLDRGHYEQYF.

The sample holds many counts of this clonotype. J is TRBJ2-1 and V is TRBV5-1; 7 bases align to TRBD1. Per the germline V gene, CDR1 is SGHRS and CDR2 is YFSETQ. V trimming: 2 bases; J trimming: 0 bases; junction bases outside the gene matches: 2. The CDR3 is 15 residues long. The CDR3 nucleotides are TGCGCCAGCAGCTTACAGGGGTTCTCCTACAATGAGCAGTTCTTC. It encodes CASSLQGFSYNEQFF.

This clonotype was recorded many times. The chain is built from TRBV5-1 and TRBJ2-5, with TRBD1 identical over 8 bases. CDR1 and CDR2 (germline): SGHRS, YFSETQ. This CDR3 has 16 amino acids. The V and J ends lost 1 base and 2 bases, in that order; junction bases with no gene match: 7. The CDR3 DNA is TGCGCCAGCAGCTTGCTGGGACAGGTGGAGCAAGAGACCCAGTACTTC. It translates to CASSLLGQVEQETQYF.